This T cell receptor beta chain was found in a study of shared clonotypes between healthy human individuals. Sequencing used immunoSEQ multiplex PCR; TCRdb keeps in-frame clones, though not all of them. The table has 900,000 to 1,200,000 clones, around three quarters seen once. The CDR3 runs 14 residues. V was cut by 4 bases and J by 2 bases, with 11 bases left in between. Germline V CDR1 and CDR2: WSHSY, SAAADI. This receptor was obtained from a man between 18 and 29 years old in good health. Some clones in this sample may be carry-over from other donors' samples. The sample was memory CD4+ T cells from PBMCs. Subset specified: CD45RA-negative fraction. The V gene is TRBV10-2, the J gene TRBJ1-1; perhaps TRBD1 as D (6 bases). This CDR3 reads CASSVGGANTEAFF. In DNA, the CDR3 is TGCGCCAGCAGTGTTGGGGGCGCTAACACTGAAGCTTTCTTT.